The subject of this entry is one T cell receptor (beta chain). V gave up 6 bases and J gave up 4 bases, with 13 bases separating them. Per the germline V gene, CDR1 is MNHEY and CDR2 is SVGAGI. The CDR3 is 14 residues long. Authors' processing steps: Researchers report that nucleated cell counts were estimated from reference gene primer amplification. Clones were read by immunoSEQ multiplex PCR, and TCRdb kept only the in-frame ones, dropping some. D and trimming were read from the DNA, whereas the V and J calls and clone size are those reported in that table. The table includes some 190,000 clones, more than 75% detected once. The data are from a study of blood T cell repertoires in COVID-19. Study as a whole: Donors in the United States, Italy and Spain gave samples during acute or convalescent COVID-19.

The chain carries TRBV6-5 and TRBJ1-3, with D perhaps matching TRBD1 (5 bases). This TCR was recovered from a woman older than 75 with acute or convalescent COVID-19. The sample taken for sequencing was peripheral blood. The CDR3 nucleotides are TGTGCCAGCAGCTACGGAGGGGCGGGAAACACCATATATTTT. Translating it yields CASSYGGAGNTIYF.